The clone carrying this T cell receptor (beta chain) has a single count. The source of the sample is a study of control samples from healthy donors and cancer patients. V lost 7 bases to trimming and J lost 4 bases, with 17 bases between them. Looked up from germline, CDR1 is LNHDA and CDR2 is SQIVND (reference sequence). This CDR3 has 15 residues. Here immunoSEQ multiplex PCR was the method, and the copy in TCRdb shows in-frame clones only, minus some. This table holds over 150,000 clones, around 94% found once. This sequence originates from a man between 60 and 70 years old with colorectal cancer. Sequences were obtained from PBMCs. The J gene is TRBJ1-5, the V gene TRBV19; tentative D call: TRBD1 (5 bases). The DNA of the CDR3 is TGTGCCAGTAAGCTTGACAGCTTAGAGAATCAGCCCCAGCATTTT. Translated, it gives CASKLDSLENQPQHF. Combining the CDR3 with reference TRBV19 and TRBJ1-5 gives the whole variable domain DGGITQSPKYLFRKEGQNVTLSCEQNLNHDAMYWYRQDPGQGLRLIYYSQIVNDFQKGDIAEGYSVSREKKESFPLTVTSAQKNPTAFYLCASKLDSLENQPQHFGDGTRLSIL.